Many counts were recorded for the clone carrying this T cell receptor beta chain. Its antigen is unknown. CDR1 SNHLY and CDR2 FYNNEI come from the germline V gene. The CDR3 is 15 amino acids. The V end was cut by 7 bases, the J end by 2 bases, with 17 bases between. This sample was taken from a study of CD8 T cells in ankylosing spondylitis. Whole-study findings and limits: Reportedly, matched ankylosing spondylitis synovial fluid was significantly enriched for disease-linked clones. Previous work reported some of these motif variants in the synovial fluid and blood of reactive arthritis. Disease-linked clones were found to be CD8+ and relatively rare in peripheral blood. Ankylosing spondylitis blood appeared to carry a characteristic TCR beta motif of roughly 8 highly homologous variants.

As the method for making TCR beta libraries, quantitative 5'-RACE with molecular barcodes was used. TCRdb re-analysed the 5' RACE reads in MiXCR, keeping a single row per CDR3 protein. The table lists 450,000 to 550,000 distinct CDR3 sequences, less than 6% of them singletons. The sequenced sample was blood, either unsorted or a sorted T cell fraction (not recorded which). This clonotype was obtained from a male donor with ankylosing spondylitis. The chain couples TRBV2 to TRBJ1-2, with a weak D call TRBD1 (5 bases). The CDR3 is CASTLLQGGNYGYTF. CDR3 bases: TGTGCCAGCACCCTCCTCCAGGGTGGGAACTATGGCTACACCTTC.